These 2 T cell receptor beta chains were all obtained from the same sample, sequenced in a study of CD4 T cells in relation to SARS-CoV-2 and coronaviruses. No cognate antigen is known for these TCRs. Sequencing was performed with immunoSEQ multiplex PCR; in TCRdb, only in-frame clones are kept and a portion is missing. Of tens of thousands of clones listed, more than 60% are singletons. CD4+ T cells from unexposed donors were obtained before the COVID-19 pandemic (2011-2018). After ten to eleven days of culture, CD4+ T cells were isolated. Sequencing input: CD4+ T cells from PBMCs, cultured in vitro. The receptors were sampled from a human donor in good health.

Here the CDR3 reads CASSLGLAATNEKLFF. The CDR3 region has the DNA TGCGCCAGCAGCTTGGGACTCGCAGCAACTAATGAAAAACTGTTTTTT. The genes are TRBV5-1 and TRBJ1-4; unclear D gene. The germline V and J ends were trimmed by 0 bases and 0 bases, with 9 bases remaining between them. The CDR3 sequence is 16 residues long. CDR1 SGHRS and CDR2 YFSETQ come from the germline V gene.

A few counts support this clone. This chain joins TRBV10-1 and TRBJ2-1, with D unclear. The CDR3 extends over 13 amino acids. Trimming stripped 3 bases from V and 5 bases from J, with 8 bases between. Germline V CDR1 and CDR2: WNHNN, SYGVQD (reference sequence). CDR3 DNA: TGCGCCAGCAGTGAAATAGAAGACAATGAGCAGTTCTTC. Encoded protein: CASSEIEDNEQFF.